This T cell receptor (beta chain) was recovered during a study of somatic mutations in cytotoxic T cells in rheumatoid arthritis. Study-wide results and limits: The study found CD8+ clonality increased with age in rheumatoid arthritis patients, not healthy controls.

Worth noting for this clone: The antigen is undetermined.

The data were produced by immunoSEQ multiplex PCR, yet TCRdb's version contains in-frame clones alone and is incomplete. Of 15,000 to 20,000 clones listed, around 80% are singletons. This CDR3 spans 16 amino acids. CDR1 and CDR2 (germline): KGHSH, LQKENI. With 1 base clipped from V and 2 bases from J, the junction kept 4 bases outside the gene matches. This clonotype was sampled from a woman aged 45-59 years in good health. The material sequenced was CD8+ T cells sorted from blood. The chain uses TRBV18 and TRBJ2-2, with 7 bases lining up with TRBD1. As DNA, the CDR3 is TGTGCCAGCTCACCACTTAGGGACAGCAACACCGGGGAGCTGTTTTTT. Protein sequence: CASSPLRDSNTGELFF.